The 31 T cell receptor beta chains presented below share a single source sample, sequenced in a study of monozygotic twins with inflammatory bowel disease. TCRdb re-analyzed the 5' RACE reads; it lists each CDR3 protein once, without DNA. The listing records nearly 45,000 distinct CDR3 sequences. Sequenced sample: blood. Every receptor here comes from a human donor with ulcerative colitis or Crohn's disease, or a healthy co-twin of an affected twin (not recorded which).

The chain carries TRBV28 and TRBJ1-6; TCRdb reports TRBD1, a call that lacks DNA to check it against. CDR3 length: 17 amino acids. Germline V gene data show CDR1 as MDHEN and CDR2 as SYDVKM. The CDR3 here is CASSLAGGRSYNSPLHF.

V usage is TRBV29-1 and J usage is TRBJ1-4. The germline V gene encodes CDR1 SQVTM and CDR2 ANQGSEA. This CDR3 spans 11 amino acids. The CDR3 is CSATTNEKLFF.

The rearrangement uses TRBV11-2 and TRBJ2-7; the D call from TCRdb, TRBD1, cannot be confirmed without DNA. In germline, CDR1 is SGHAT, CDR2 FQNNGV. This CDR3 has 15 amino acids. The CDR3 sequence: CASSIPGDGTYEQYF.

The chain joins TRBV20-1 to TRBJ1-4; absent DNA, TCRdb's TRBD1 call cannot be checked. Germline V gives CDR1 DFQATT, CDR2 SNEGSKA (reference sequence). The CDR3 runs to 13 residues. The CDR3 sequence is CSAPGGGREKLFF.

The chain combines TRBV7-9 with TRBJ2-6. CDR1 is SEHNR and CDR2 is FQNEAQ in the germline V gene (reference sequence). This CDR3 has 14 amino acids. The CDR3 protein is CASSFTMGANVLTF.

The V and J genes are TRBV27 and TRBJ1-1; the TCRdb call, TRBD1, lacks DNA for checking. This CDR3 is 16 amino acids long. Per germline, CDR1 MNHEY and CDR2 SMNVEV (reference sequence). Here the CDR3 reads CASSSSWGGMNTEAFF.

The chain uses TRBV12-3 or TRBV12-4 and TRBJ2-2; checking the TCRdb D call of TRBD1 is not possible without DNA. The CDR3 sequence is 18 residues long. Here the CDR3 reads CASRAWGQGARGTGELFF.

This chain uses TRBV7-8 with TRBJ2-7; TCRdb gives TRBD2 as the D gene, but with no DNA this cannot be confirmed. The CDR3 loop spans 16 amino acids. The germline CDR1 and CDR2 sequences are SGHVS and FQNEAQ. The CDR3 protein is CASSLGGASGVYEQYF.

The chain recombines TRBV5-1 with TRBJ2-3; the D gene TCRdb calls, TRBD2, cannot be checked with no DNA. The CDR3 runs 16 residues. CDR1 and CDR2 from the germline V gene are SGHRS and YFSETQ. The chain's CDR3 is CASSRGTSGGIDTQYF.

The chain carries TRBV2 and TRBJ1-2; TCRdb returns TRBD1, unconfirmable since there is no DNA. From germline, CDR1 is SNHLY and CDR2 FYNNEI. The CDR3 covers 15 residues. The CDR3 spells CASKPPRGQGYGYTF.

The V gene is TRBV5-5, the J gene TRBJ1-1. CDR3 length: 14 amino acids. CDR1 SGHKS and CDR2 YYEKEE come from the germline V gene (reference sequence). CDR3: CASSWGGAETEAFF.

V usage is TRBV11-3 and J usage is TRBJ2-1; TCRdb calls TRBD1, which cannot be checked without DNA. This CDR3 region has 16 residues. Germline V CDR1 and CDR2: SGHNT, YENEEA. The CDR3 spells CASSLDYQGAYNEQFF. The entire variable domain, with the rest obtained from reference TRBV11-3 and TRBJ2-1, is as follows: EAGVVQSPRYKIIEKKQPVAFWCNPISGHNTLYWYLQNLGQGPELLIRYENEEAVDDSQLPKDRFSAERLKGVDSTLKIQPAELGDSAVYLCASSLDYQGAYNEQFFGPGTRLTVL.

The J gene is TRBJ2-1, the V gene TRBV7-2. Germline lookup yields CDR1 SGHTA and CDR2 FQGNSA. The CDR3 is made up of 13 amino acids. The CDR3 sequence is CASTLGIINEQFF.

The chain is built from TRBV18 and TRBJ1-1. The CDR3 is 11 residues long. Germline V lookup: CDR1 KGHSH, CDR2 LQKENI. The CDR3 region is CASWAGGEAFF.

This chain links TRBV7-9 with TRBJ2-1; TCRdb picks TRBD2, but there is no DNA to check that call. CDR1 and CDR2 (germline): SEHNR, FQNEAQ (reference sequence). This CDR3 contains 15 residues. The CDR3 is CASSLAGGGVDEQFF.

The chain links TRBV29-1 to TRBJ1-1. Germline CDR1 reads SQVTM; CDR2 reads ANQGSEA. The CDR3 has 14 residues. The chain's CDR3 is CSVAVKQPNTEAFF.

V usage is TRBV20-1 and J usage is TRBJ2-5; TCRdb picks TRBD2, but there is no DNA to check that call. Germline loops: CDR1 DFQATT, CDR2 SNEGSKA (reference sequence). The CDR3 runs to 17 residues. The CDR3 reads CSAAGRALRGSMETQYF.

The CDR3 loop is CASSLSTGKPQHF. This rearrangement joins TRBV5-1 to TRBJ1-5; the D call of TRBD1 rests on TCRdb alone, since no DNA is present to check it. CDR1 SGHRS and CDR2 YFSETQ come from the germline V gene. This CDR3 contains 13 residues.

V is TRBV18 and J is TRBJ1-2; TCRdb designates TRBD1, a call that cannot be tested without DNA. The CDR3 length is 15 residues. The germline V gene encodes CDR1 KGHSH and CDR2 LQKENI. CDR3: CASSLDAQANYGYTF.

CDR3 protein: CASSLDRGELFF. This chain links TRBV5-6 with TRBJ2-2. Germline loops: CDR1 SGHDT, CDR2 YYEEEE. This CDR3 is 12 amino acids long.

The rearrangement links TRBV18 to TRBJ1-2; the TCRdb call, TRBD1, lacks DNA for checking. This CDR3 spans 12 amino acids. Germline V lookup: CDR1 KGHSH, CDR2 LQKENI. CDR3 in amino acids: CASTRTGGDYTF.

The chain combines TRBV11-2 with TRBJ1-2; TCRdb selects TRBD1, and the lack of DNA leaves this call unchecked. The CDR3 has 14 amino acids. CDR1 is SGHAT, CDR2 FQNNGV, per germline. CDR3 in amino acids: CASSLGGLSYGYTF. Complete variable domain (other parts from reference TRBV11-2 and TRBJ1-2): EAGVAQSPRYKIIEKRQSVAFWCNPISGHATLYWYQQILGQGPKLLIQFQNNGVVDDSQLPKDRFSAERLKGVDSTLKIQPAKLEDSAVYLCASSLGGLSYGYTFGSGTRLTVV.

This chain links TRBV20-1 with TRBJ1-1; the TCRdb call, TRBD1, lacks DNA for checking. Germline V lookup: CDR1 DFQATT, CDR2 SNEGSKA (reference sequence). The CDR3 runs to 16 residues. This CDR3 reads CSARVEGQEFRTEAFF.

This sequence joins TRBV6-4 and TRBJ1-6; with no DNA, the TCRdb D assignment of TRBD1 cannot be verified. CDR1 is MRHNA, CDR2 SNTAGT, per germline. This CDR3 spans 12 amino acids. The CDR3 is CASSASGGLLHF.

This chain links TRBV12-3 or TRBV12-4 with TRBJ2-3; without DNA, the TCRdb call of TRBD1 cannot be checked. The CDR3 spans 14 residues. The CDR3 is CASSWDSRTDTQYF.

This CDR3 reads CASSAAGQGGETQYF. The chain links TRBV9 to TRBJ2-5; the D call of TRBD1 rests on TCRdb alone, since no DNA is present to check it. CDR1 and CDR2 (germline): SGDLS, YYNGEE. The CDR3 extends over 15 amino acids. The full variable domain, rest sourced from reference TRBV9 and TRBJ2-5, is DSGVTQTPKHLITATGQRVTLRCSPRSGDLSVYWYQQSLDQGLQFLIQYYNGEERAKGNILERFSAQQFPDLHSELNLSSLELGDSALYFCASSAAGQGGETQYFGPGTRLLVL.

V gene TRBV18 combines with J gene TRBJ1-3; TCRdb picks TRBD1, but there is no DNA to check that call. The CDR3 length is 13 residues. In germline, CDR1 is KGHSH, CDR2 LQKENI. The CDR3 is CASSPDSGNTIYF.

This CDR3 is CASSNGAVTDTQYF. The chain joins TRBV28 to TRBJ2-3; TCRdb reports TRBD1, a call that lacks DNA to check it against. The CDR3 has 14 amino acids. Per the germline V gene, CDR1 is MDHEN and CDR2 is SYDVKM.

This chain's CDR3 is CASSLRYNEQFF. V and J are TRBV6-2 or TRBV6-3 and TRBJ2-1. The germline gives CDR1 MNHEY, CDR2 SVGEGT. The CDR3 spans 12 residues.

The V call is TRBV28, the J call TRBJ2-3. Germline-derived CDR1 and CDR2 are MDHEN and SYDVKM. The CDR3 is 12 amino acids. CDR3 protein: CASSFVTDTQYF. The entire variable domain, with the rest obtained from reference TRBV28 and TRBJ2-3, is as follows: DVKVTQSSRYLVKRTGEKVFLECVQDMDHENMFWYRQDPGLGLRLIYFSYDVKMKEKGDIPEGYSVSREKKERFSLILESASTNQTSMYLCASSFVTDTQYFGPGTRLTVL.

The chain employs TRBV18 and TRBJ1-2. The CDR3 is 19 amino acids. CDR1 is KGHSH and CDR2 is LQKENI in the germline V gene. CDR3 sequence: CASSLSPLSGPSSGYGYTF.